This T cell receptor beta chain was documented in a study of shared T cell receptors in the human thymus. The V gene's germline CDR1 is MDHEN and CDR2 SYDVKM. The CDR3 spans 16 residues. V trimming: 1 base; J trimming: 8 bases; junction bases outside the gene matches: 9. Profiled with immunoSEQ multiplex PCR; TCRdb holds only in-frame clones, not every one. This table has approximately 580,000 clones, more than 75% appearing once. These same records also appear under a second study, on human thymus T cells. From that study: The source of the thymus tissue was resections taken during corrective heart surgery. Among unrelated individuals, related research reported thymic repertoires that overlapped highly.

The sample taken for sequencing was thymocytes. This chain links TRBV28 with TRBJ2-1; 9 positions agree with TRBD2. The origin of this receptor is a boy under three years old with a congenital heart defect. This CDR3 is CASSLSGGRAEDEQFF. The CDR3 region has the DNA TGTGCCAGCAGTTTATCGGGCGGGAGGGCCGAGGATGAGCAGTTCTTC.